Below, one TCR beta chain is given with its context. V lost 8 bases and J lost 0, with 11 bases in between. CDR1 MNHEY and CDR2 SMNVEV come from the germline V gene (reference sequence). The CDR3 is 14 amino acids. This record comes from a study of blood T cell repertoires in COVID-19. TCRdb keeps only in-frame clones here, not all; method: immunoSEQ multiplex PCR. The data show about 270,000 clones, more than 75% seen once. The source material was PBMCs or T cells enriched from blood (not recorded which). The origin of this receptor is a woman in her forties with acute COVID-19. The rearrangement links TRBV27 to TRBJ2-1, with a tentative D call TRBD2 (5 bases). CDR3: CASAGGTSYNEQFF. CDR3 in DNA: TGTGCCAGCGCGGGTGGCACCTCCTACAATGAGCAGTTCTTC.